This TCR beta chain stems from a study of T cells in Graves' hyperthyroidism and ophthalmopathy. In this sample, this clonotype turned up many times. Diagnosis relied on clinical symptoms, serum thyroxine and TRAb, thyroid ultrasound and orbital computed tomography. What was amplified from RNA transcripts were TCR beta CDR3 regions. The study used the HTBI primer set for a first-round RT-PCR of the TCR CDR3. TCRdb ran MiXCR on the multiplex PCR reads and lists one entry per CDR3 protein. The sample shows 640,000 or so distinct CDR3 sequences, approximately 15% of them seen only once. The CDR3 is 17 residues long. Germline V CDR1 and CDR2: SGHRS, YFSETQ. Trimming cost V 4 bases and J 2 bases; bases outside gene matches: 11.

The specimen was blood. The gene calls are TRBV5-1 and TRBJ2-5; 10 nucleotides align to TRBD2. This sequence originates from a woman in her late teens or twenties with Graves' ophthalmopathy. The CDR3 DNA reads TGCGCCAGCAGCACCCCGCGGGTAGCGGGAGGACAAGAGACCCAGTACTTC. Its translation: CASSTPRVAGGQETQYF. The variable domain in full, with the rest retrieved from reference TRBV5-1 and TRBJ2-5, is KAGVTQTPRYLIKTRGQQVTLSCSPISGHRSVSWYQQTPGQGLQFLFEYFSETQRNKGNFPGRFSGRQFSNSRSEMNVSTLELGDSALYLCASSTPRVAGGQETQYFGPGTRLLVL.